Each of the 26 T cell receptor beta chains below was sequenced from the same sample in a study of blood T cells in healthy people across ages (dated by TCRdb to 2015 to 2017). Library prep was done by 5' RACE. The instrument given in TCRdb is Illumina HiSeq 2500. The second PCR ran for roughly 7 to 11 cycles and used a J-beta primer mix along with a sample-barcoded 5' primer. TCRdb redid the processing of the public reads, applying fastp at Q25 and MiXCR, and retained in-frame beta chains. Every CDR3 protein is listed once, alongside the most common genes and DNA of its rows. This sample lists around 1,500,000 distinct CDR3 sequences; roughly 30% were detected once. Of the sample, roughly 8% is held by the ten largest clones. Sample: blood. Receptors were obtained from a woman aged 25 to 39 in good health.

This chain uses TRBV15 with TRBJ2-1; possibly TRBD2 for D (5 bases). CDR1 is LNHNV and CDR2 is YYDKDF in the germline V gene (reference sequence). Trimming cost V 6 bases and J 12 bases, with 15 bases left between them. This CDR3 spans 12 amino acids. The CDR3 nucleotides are TGTGCCACCAGTGTGACTAACCGAGGGCAGTTCTTC. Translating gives CATSVTNRGQFF.

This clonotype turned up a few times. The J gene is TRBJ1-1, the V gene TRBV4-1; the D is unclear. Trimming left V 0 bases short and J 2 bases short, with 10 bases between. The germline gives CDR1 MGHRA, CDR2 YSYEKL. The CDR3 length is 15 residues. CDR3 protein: CASSQEGQDNTEAFF. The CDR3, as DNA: TGCGCCAGCAGCCAAGAAGGGCAGGACAACACTGAAGCTTTCTTT.

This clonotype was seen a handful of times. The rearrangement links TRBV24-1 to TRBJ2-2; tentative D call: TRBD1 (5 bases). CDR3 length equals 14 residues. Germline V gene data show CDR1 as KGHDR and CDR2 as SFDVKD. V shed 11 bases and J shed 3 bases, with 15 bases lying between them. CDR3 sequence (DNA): TGTGCCATTCAGGGTAGTGGGGACACCGGGGAGCTGTTTTTT. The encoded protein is CAIQGSGDTGELFF.

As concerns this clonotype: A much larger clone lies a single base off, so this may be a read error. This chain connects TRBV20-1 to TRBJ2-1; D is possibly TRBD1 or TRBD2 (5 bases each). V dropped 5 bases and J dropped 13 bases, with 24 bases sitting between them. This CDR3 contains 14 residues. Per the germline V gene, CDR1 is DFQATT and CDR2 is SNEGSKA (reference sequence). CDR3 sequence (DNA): TGCAGTGCTCGGGACCCTAATGTAAAAGAGACCCAGTTCTTC. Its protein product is CSARDPNVKETQFF.

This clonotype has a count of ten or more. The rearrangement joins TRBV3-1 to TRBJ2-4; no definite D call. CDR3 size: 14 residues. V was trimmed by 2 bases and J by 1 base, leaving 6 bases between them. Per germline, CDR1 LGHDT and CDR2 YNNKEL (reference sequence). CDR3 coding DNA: TGTGCCAGCAGCCAACATCGCGCCAAAAACATTCAGTACTTC. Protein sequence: CASSQHRAKNIQYF.

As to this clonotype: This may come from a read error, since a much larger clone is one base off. CDR3 in amino acids: CSVVKDRNEQFF. In DNA form, the CDR3 reads TGCAGCGTTGTCAAGGACCGCAATGAGCAGTTCTTC. The V call is TRBV29-1, the J call TRBJ2-1; D gene unclear. Looked up from germline, CDR1 is SQVTM and CDR2 is ANQGSEA. V lost 4 bases and J lost 6, with 10 bases in between. CDR3 length equals 12 residues.

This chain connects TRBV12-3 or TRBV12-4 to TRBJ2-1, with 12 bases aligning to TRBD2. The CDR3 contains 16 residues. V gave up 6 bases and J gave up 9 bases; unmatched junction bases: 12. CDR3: CASSLGLAGRGREQFF. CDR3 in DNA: TGTGCCAGCAGCCTCGGACTAGCGGGGCGGGGGCGTGAGCAGTTCTTC.

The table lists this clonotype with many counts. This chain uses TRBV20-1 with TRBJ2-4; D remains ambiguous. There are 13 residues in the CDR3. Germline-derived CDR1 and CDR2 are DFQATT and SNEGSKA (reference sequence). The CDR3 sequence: CSYLELAKNIQYF. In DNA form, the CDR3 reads TGCAGCTACCTAGAACTAGCCAAAAACATTCAGTACTTC.

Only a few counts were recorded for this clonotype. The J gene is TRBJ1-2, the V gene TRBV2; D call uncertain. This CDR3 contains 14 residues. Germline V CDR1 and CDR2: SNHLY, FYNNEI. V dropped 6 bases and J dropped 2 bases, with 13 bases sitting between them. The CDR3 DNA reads TGTGCCAGCAGCGCGGCCCTGGGGAACTATGGCTACACCTTC. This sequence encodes CASSAALGNYGYTF.

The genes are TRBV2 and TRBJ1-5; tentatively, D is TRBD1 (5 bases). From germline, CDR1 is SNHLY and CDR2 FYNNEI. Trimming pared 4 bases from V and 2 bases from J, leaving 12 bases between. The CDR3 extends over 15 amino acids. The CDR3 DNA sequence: TGTGCCAGCAGTGCGGGCCCGGGGGGCAATCAGCCCCAGCATTTT. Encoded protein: CASSAGPGGNQPQHF.

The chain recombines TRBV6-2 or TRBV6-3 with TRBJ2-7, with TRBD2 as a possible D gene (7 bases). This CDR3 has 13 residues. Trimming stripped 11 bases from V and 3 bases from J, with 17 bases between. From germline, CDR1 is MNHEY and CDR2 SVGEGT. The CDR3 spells CAGSRGAFYEQYF. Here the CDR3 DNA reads TGTGCCGGTAGTCGGGGGGCCTTCTACGAGCAGTACTTC.

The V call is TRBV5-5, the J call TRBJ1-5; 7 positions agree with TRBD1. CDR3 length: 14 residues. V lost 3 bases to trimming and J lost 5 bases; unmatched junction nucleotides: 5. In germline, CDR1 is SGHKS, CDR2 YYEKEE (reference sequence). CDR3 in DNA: TGTGCCAGCAGCTGGATAGGGGGCGATCAGCCCCAGCATTTT. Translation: CASSWIGGDQPQHF.

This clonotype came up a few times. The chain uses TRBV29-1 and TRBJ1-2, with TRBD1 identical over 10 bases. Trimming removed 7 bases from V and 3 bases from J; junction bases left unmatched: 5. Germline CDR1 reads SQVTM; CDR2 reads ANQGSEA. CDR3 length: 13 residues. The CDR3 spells CSGGTGDDYGYTF. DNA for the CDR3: TGCAGCGGGGGGACAGGGGACGACTATGGCTACACCTTC. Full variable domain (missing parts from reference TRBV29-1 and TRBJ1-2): SAVISQKPSRDICQRGTSLTIQCQVDSQVTMMFWYRQQPGQSLTLIATANQGSEATYESGFVIDKFPISRPNLTFSTLTVSNMSPEDSSIYLCSGGTGDDYGYTFGSGTRLTVV.

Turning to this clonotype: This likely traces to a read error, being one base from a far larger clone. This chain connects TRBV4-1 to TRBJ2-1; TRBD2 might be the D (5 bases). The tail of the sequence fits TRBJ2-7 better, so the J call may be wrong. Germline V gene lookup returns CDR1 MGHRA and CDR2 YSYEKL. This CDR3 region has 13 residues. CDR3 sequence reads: CASSQGAYNEQYF. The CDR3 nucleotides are TGCGCCAGCAGCCAGGGAGCCTACAATGAGCAGTACTTC.

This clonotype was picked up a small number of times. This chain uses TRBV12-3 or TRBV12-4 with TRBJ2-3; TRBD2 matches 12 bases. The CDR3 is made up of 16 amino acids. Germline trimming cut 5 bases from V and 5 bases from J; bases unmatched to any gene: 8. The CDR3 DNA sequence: TGTGCCAGCAGTGTGGCTAGCGGGGGGGCGGGAGATACGCAGTATTTT. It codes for CASSVASGGAGDTQYF.

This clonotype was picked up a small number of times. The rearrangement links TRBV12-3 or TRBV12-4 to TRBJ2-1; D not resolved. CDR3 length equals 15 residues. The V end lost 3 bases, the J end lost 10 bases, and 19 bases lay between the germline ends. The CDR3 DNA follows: TGTGCCAGCAGTTTTGAGAAGCCCGGGTTGGTGGAGCAGTTCTTC. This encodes CASSFEKPGLVEQFF.

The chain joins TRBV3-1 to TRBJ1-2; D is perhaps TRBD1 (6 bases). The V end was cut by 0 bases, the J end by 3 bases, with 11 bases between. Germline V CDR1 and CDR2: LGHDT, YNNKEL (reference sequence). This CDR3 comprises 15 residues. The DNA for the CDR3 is TGTGCCAGCAGCCAAGATGGGCCAGGGGACTATGGCTACACCTTC. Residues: CASSQDGPGDYGYTF.

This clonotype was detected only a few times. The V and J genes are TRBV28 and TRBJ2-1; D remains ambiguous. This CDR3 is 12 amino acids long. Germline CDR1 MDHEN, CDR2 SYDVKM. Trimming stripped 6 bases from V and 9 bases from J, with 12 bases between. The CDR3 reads CASSLQMGEQFF. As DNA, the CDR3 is TGTGCCAGCAGCCTTCAGATGGGTGAGCAGTTCTTC.

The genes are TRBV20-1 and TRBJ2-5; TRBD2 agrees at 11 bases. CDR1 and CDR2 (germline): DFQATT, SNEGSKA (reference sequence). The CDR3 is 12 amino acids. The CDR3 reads CSGTSGGETQYF. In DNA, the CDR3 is TGCAGCGGTACTAGCGGGGGAGAGACCCAGTACTTC.

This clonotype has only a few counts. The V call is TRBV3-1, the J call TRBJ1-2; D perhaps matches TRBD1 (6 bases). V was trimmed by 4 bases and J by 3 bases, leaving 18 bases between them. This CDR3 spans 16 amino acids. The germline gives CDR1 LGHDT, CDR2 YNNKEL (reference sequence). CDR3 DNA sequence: TGTGCCAGCAGCCTCGGCGGTAGGGCAGGGGACTATGGCTACACCTTC. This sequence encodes CASSLGGRAGDYGYTF.

DNA for the CDR3: TGTGCCAGTAGTATGTGGAGTTCTGGGAACACTGAAGCTTTCTTT. Translation gives CASSMWSSGNTEAFF. The chain recombines TRBV19 with TRBJ1-1; D remains unclear. Trimming shortened V by 3 bases and J by 1 base, and 12 bases separated the two germline ends. From germline, CDR1 is LNHDA and CDR2 SQIVND (reference sequence). The CDR3 has 15 amino acids.

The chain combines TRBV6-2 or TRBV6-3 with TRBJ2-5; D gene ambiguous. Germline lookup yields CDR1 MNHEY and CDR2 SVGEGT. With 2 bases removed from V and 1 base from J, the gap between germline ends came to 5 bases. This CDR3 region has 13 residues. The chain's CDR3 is CASSYNTQETQYF. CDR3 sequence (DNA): TGTGCCAGCAGTTACAATACCCAAGAGACCCAGTACTTC.

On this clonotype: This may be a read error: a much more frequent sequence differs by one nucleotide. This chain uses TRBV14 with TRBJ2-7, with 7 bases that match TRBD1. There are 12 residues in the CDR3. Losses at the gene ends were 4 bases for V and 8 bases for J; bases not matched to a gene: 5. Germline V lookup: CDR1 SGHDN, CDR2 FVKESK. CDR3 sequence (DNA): TGTGCCAGCAGCCTACAGGGGTGGAAGCAGTACTTC. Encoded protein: CASSLQGWKQYF.

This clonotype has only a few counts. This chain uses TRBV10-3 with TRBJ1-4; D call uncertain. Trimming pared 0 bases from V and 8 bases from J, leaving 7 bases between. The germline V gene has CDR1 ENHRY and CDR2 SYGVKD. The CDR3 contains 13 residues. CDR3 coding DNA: TGTGCCATCAGTGAGTCCGGTGAAGAAAAACTGTTTTTT. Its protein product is CAISESGEEKLFF.

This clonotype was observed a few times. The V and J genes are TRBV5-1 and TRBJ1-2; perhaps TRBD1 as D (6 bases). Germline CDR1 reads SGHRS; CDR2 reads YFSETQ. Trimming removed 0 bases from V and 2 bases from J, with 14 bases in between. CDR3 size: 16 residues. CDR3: CASSLVGANGNYGYTF. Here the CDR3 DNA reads TGCGCCAGCAGCTTGGTGGGGGCCAACGGGAACTATGGCTACACCTTC. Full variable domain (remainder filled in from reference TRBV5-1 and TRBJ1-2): KAGVTQTPRYLIKTRGQQVTLSCSPISGHRSVSWYQQTPGQGLQFLFEYFSETQRNKGNFPGRFSGRQFSNSRSEMNVSTLELGDSALYLCASSLVGANGNYGYTFGSGTRLTVV.

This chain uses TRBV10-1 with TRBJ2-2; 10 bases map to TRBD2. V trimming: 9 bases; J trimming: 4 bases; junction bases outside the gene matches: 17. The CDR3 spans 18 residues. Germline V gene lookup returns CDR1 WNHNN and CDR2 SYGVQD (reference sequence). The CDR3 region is CARGGLAGDGGGTGELFF. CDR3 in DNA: TGCGCCAGAGGCGGGCTAGCGGGAGATGGAGGGGGCACCGGGGAGCTGTTTTTT.